The 4 T cell receptor beta chains below come from one sample, sequenced in a study of regulatory T cells in long-lasting Graves disease. The time point: persistent/refractory GD, antithyroid drugs over 5 years with positive TRAb. The authors made the TCR library using RNA they extracted from PBMCs. In building TCR beta libraries, iRepertoire HTBI primers were used together with Arm-PCR of CDR3 regions. TCRdb used MiXCR to reprocess the multiplex PCR reads, holding one entry per CDR3 protein. The profile shows around 400,000 distinct CDR3 sequences, roughly a fifth of them singletons. The material sequenced was peripheral blood mononuclear cells (PBMCs), taken when the disease was refractory, from a patient treated with antithyroid drugs. The receptors come from a female donor with Graves disease.

The table lists this clonotype with many counts. The V call is TRBV28, the J call TRBJ1-1, with no clear D. V was cut by 6 bases and J by 3 bases, with 17 bases left in between. The CDR3 spans 15 residues. The germline gives CDR1 MDHEN, CDR2 SYDVKM. CDR3 in DNA: TGTGCCAGCAGACCAGGCGGGCGTAGGGACACTGAAGCTTTCTTT. It codes for CASRPGGRRDTEAFF.

This sequence joins TRBV7-3 and TRBJ2-1; the D is unclear. CDR1 SGHTA and CDR2 FQGTGA come from the germline V gene. V was cut by 5 bases and J by 10 bases, with 15 bases left in between. The CDR3 runs to 13 residues. The CDR3 loop reads CASSLSPNGEQFF. In DNA form, the CDR3 reads TGTGCCAGCAGCCTTAGCCCTAACGGGGAGCAGTTCTTC.

This clonotype was counted at least ten times. The rearrangement uses TRBV12-3 or TRBV12-4 and TRBJ1-5; 9 bases fit TRBD1. With 7 bases clipped from V and 5 bases from J, the junction kept 12 bases outside the gene matches. CDR3 size: 16 residues. The CDR3 here is CASKTGGPVLDQPQHF. In DNA, the CDR3 is TGTGCCAGCAAAACAGGGGGCCCGGTCCTAGATCAGCCCCAGCATTTT.

This chain joins TRBV20-1 and TRBJ2-7, with 9 bases fitting TRBD1. There are 14 residues in the CDR3. Trimming at V came to 6 bases and at J to 2 bases, leaving 8 bases not matched to a gene. Germline V lookup: CDR1 DFQATT, CDR2 SNEGSKA (reference sequence). The CDR3 DNA reads TGCAGTGCAAACCGGGACAGGGAACCCTACGAGCAGTACTTC. It encodes CSANRDREPYEQYF.